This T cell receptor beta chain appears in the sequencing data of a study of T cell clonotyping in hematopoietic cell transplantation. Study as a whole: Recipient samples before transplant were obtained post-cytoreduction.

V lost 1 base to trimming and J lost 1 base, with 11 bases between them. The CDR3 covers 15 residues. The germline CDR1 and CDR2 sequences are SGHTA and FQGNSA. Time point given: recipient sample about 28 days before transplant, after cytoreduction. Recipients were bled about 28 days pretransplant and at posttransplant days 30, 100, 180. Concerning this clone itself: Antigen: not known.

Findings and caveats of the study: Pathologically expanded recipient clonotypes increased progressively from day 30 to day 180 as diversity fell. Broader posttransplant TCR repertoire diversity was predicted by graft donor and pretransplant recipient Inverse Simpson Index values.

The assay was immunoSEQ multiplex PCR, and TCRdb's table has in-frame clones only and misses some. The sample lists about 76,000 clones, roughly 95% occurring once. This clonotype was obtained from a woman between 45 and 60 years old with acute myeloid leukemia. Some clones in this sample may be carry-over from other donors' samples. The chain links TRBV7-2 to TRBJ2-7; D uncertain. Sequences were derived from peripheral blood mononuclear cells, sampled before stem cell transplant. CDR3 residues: CASSLVPVSSYEQYF. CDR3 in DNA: TGTGCCAGCAGCTTAGTGCCAGTCTCTTCCTACGAGCAGTACTTC.